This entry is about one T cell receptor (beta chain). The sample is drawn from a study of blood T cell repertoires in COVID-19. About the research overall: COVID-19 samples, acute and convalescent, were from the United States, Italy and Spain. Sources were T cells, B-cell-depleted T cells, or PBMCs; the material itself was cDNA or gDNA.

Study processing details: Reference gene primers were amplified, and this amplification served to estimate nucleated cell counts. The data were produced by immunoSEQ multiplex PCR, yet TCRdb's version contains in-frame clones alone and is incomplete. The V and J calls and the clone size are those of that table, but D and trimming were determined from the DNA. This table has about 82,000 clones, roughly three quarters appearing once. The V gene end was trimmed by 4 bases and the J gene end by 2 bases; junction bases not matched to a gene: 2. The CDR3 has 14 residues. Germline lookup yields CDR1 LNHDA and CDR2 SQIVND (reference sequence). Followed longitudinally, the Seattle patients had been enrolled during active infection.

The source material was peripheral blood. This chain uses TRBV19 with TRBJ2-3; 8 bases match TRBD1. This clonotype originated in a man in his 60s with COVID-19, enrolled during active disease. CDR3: CASSRTGPTDTQYF. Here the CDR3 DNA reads TGTGCCAGTAGTAGGACAGGGCCCACAGATACGCAGTATTTT.